A selection of T cell receptor beta chains follows, all from one sample in a study of blood T cell repertoires in COVID-19. Clones were read by immunoSEQ multiplex PCR, and TCRdb kept only the in-frame ones, dropping some. The repertoire holds under 200,000 clones, around 87% seen once, with less than 1% in the top ten. The sample comprised peripheral blood. The receptors derive from a man between 18 and 35 years old with acute or convalescent COVID-19. Both conserved end residues are part of each CDR3. A D gene is named only where the DNA matches it firmly. Where a row states a size, it is once, few, many or the class of an expanded clone; other rows omit it.

size	V	J	D	CDR3	DNA
NA	TRBV4-1	TRBJ1-2	NA	CASSQGLQQNYGYTF	TGCGCCAGCAGCCAAGGTTTGCAACAGAACTATGGCTACACCTTC
NA	TRBV11-2	TRBJ2-3	TRBD1	CASSTLDRADTQYF	TGTGCCAGCAGCACACTGGACAGGGCAGATACGCAGTATTTT
NA	TRBV3-1/TRBV3-2	TRBJ1-3	NA	CASSQARQRGGNTIYF	TGTGCCAGCAGCCAAGCCCGACAGCGAGGAGGAAACACCATATATTTT
NA	TRBV10-3	TRBJ2-1	NA	CAISVGGSTDNEQFF	TGTGCCATCAGTGTTGGAGGGTCAACGGACAATGAGCAGTTCTTC
NA	TRBV12-3/TRBV12-4	TRBJ1-5	TRBD1	CASSRTGFQPQHF	TGTGCCAGCAGCCGGACAGGGTTTCAGCCCCAGCATTTT
NA	TRBV18	TRBJ1-2	NA	CASSPGGMNYGYTF	TGTGCCAGCTCACCAGGCGGGATGAACTATGGCTACACCTTC
NA	TRBV28	TRBJ2-5	TRBD2	CASSGPGGEETQYF	TGTGCCAGCAGTGGCCCGGGGGGGGAGGAGACCCAGTACTTC
NA	TRBV12-5	TRBJ1-5	NA	CASGSADSYSNQPQHF	TGTGCTAGTGGTTCGGCGGACAGTTATAGCAATCAGCCCCAGCATTTT
NA	TRBV3-1/TRBV3-2	TRBJ1-1	NA	CASSRRQMNTEAFF	TGTGCCAGCAGCCGCAGACAGATGAACACTGAAGCTTTCTTT
once	TRBV24-1	TRBJ2-5	NA	CATSDPSGGPTQYF	TGTGCCACCAGTGACCCCTCAGGAGGTCCGACCCAGTACTTC
few	TRBV5-1	TRBJ1-3	NA	CASSLDGYGSGNTIYF	TGCGCCAGCAGCTTGGACGGGTACGGCTCTGGAAACACCATATATTTT
NA	TRBV24-1	TRBJ2-3	NA	CATSDLQNSPRLGTDTQYF	TGTGCCACCAGTGATTTGCAAAACAGCCCCAGGTTGGGCACAGATACGCAGTATTTT
NA	TRBV6-1	TRBJ1-5	NA	CASSEMWGGGNQPQHF	TGTGCCAGCAGTGAAATGTGGGGAGGGGGCAATCAGCCCCAGCATTTT
NA	TRBV2	TRBJ1-5	TRBD1	CASSYPGQGNQPQHF	TGTGCCAGCAGTTATCCGGGACAGGGCAATCAGCCCCAGCATTTT
NA	TRBV7-3	TRBJ2-1	NA	CASSQVTWSSYNEQFF	TGTGCCAGCAGCCAAGTCACTTGGAGCTCCTACAATGAGCAGTTCTTC
NA	TRBV6-5	TRBJ1-2	NA	CASSYSGTTVGYTF	TGTGCCAGCAGTTACTCGGGAACGACAGTTGGCTACACCTTC
NA	TRBV5-1	TRBJ1-3	TRBD1	CASSLMGQSSGNTIYF	TGCGCCAGCAGCTTGATGGGACAGTCCTCTGGAAACACCATATATTTT
NA	TRBV9	TRBJ1-3	TRBD1	CASSEPRQGANTGNTIYF	TGTGCCAGCAGCGAGCCCCGACAGGGGGCAAATACGGGAAACACCATATATTTT
NA	TRBV30	TRBJ1-5	NA	CAWSGGLGNQPQHF	TGTGCCTGGAGTGGGGGGCTGGGCAATCAGCCCCAGCATTTT
NA	TRBV30	TRBJ1-1	TRBD1	CAWTRTGVNTEAFF	TGTGCCTGGACCAGGACAGGGGTGAACACTGAAGCTTTCTTT
many	TRBV7-3	TRBJ1-6	TRBD1	CASSSGQGNSPLHF	TGTGCCAGCAGCTCCGGACAGGGTAATTCACCCCTCCACTTT
NA	TRBV27	TRBJ1-6	TRBD1	CAPRGFDSPLHF	TGTGCCCCCAGGGGGTTTGATTCACCCCTCCACTTT